This TCR beta chain came from a study of cytomegalovirus exposure and HLA in healthy donors listed by TCRdb under 2017. Looking at the study overall: An earlier analysis of approximately 640 of the donors reported about 250 Gb of sequence data and 100 million to 140 million unique TCR beta sequences from some 180 million T cells. HLA typing included class I and class II loci at four-digit resolution. A later analysis re-analyzed previously published TCR beta repertoires from approximately 700 donors and added high-resolution HLA genotyping to study TCR occurrence patterns. The study was designed to test whether signatures of past pathogen exposure could be identified by cataloging public T cell receptors. Roughly 5 DR-DQ haplotypes were handled as single units for association and clustering, since linkage in the cohort was strong. About 280 gigabases of sequencing data and around 80 million unique TCR sequences made up an early release that covered 500 to 650 HLA-typed donors. Donor age, sex, ethnicity and CMV serostatus were compiled together with the repertoire data. In an earlier analysis of a few hundred of the donors, high-throughput TCR beta sequencing was used to judge whether each TCR beta V gene segment behaved as functional or pseudogenic. Genome-wide SNP genotypes for about 65% of the 666 donors were used in a later genetic analysis, which treated that subset as a discovery cohort. Every discovery cohort repertoire had been produced on one sequencing platform. Of the roughly 400 genotyped donors, approximately 80% fell in the genetic ancestry cluster associated with self-reported Caucasian donors. Rather than using new phenotypic data, the later analysis identified candidate immune exposures from TCR beta sequences and from how often those sequences occurred across donors. A separate validation cohort of approximately 120 different subjects was used in addition to the approximately 700-subject first cohort. Typing coverage differed by locus: A, B, C, DRB1 and DQB1 were typed in about 620-640 donors, DQA1 in 522, DPA1 in around 610, and DPB1 in approximately 450. To predict cytomegalovirus infection status, the study combined high-throughput TCR immunosequencing, statistical association of individual TCRs with disease status, and machine learning. On average, over 200,000 unique TCR beta nucleotide sequences were sequenced per donor among some 420 genotyped donors of the cohort, with around 19% of those sequences being non-productive. The study used immunosequencing to profile the T cell repertoires of under 700 subjects and linked those repertoires to cytomegalovirus serostatus. Overall study results and their limits: A further reported finding was that TCR beta sequences accurately predicted the HLA-A and HLA-B alleles for most subjects in the first cohort. The study gave a list of about 150 TCR beta chains associated with cytomegalovirus. Linkage disequilibrium might explain the correlated functional status among segregating V segments, but an unknown experimental factor could not be ruled out. Assigning TCR associations to individual alleles was difficult when HLA alleles, especially DR and DQ, strongly co-occurred. According to the authors, the approach could potentially be generalized to other disease states and immunological phenotypes. Because HLA typing was missing for some donors at each locus, association tests included only the typed subset. Most TCR sequences were observed very rarely across donors, whereas some public TCRs were present in many individuals. The sequencing pipeline was judged likely to have produced a cluster of highly shared sequence variants as a technical artifact. In a later analysis, the rate of TCR association differed among HLA loci, with DRB1 alleles having the most associated TCRs and HLA-C alleles having the fewest. In a later analysis, 16,951 TCR beta sequences were associated with specific HLA alleles at a false discovery rate of 0.05. For the cohort, immune exposure information was limited to CMV serostatus. V-gene and J-gene trimming of TCR beta chains was associated with a missense DCLRE1C variant in a later genetic analysis, and the association was replicated in an independent cohort. In an earlier analysis of roughly 560 of the donors, most TCR beta V segments were observed in productive rearrangements about 87% or about 30% of the time, broadly matching IMGT annotations. Several of the top co-occurrence clusters appeared to be linked to parvovirus B19, influenza, CMV and Epstein-Barr virus, according to a later analysis. In a later analysis, HLA-associated TCR beta chains showed more clonal expansion and lower generation probabilities than non-associated chains that were equally common. A few of the identified cytomegalovirus-associated TCR beta chains were confirmed in vitro to be specific for cytomegalovirus antigens. Because counts were too low, about 17 rarely observed V segments, including chromosome 9 orphons, were excluded from the earlier analysis of around 590 of the donors. According to a later analysis, most CMV-associated TCR beta chains appeared to be HLA-restricted, and the HLA associations seemed to be driven largely by CMV exposure. Roughly uniform sequencing depth across donors was assumed in presence/absence analyses, although this assumption may not hold. Compared with the roughly 720-donor mean, donors in an Asian-associated ancestry cluster had fewer N-insertions in productive TCRs, according to a later genetic analysis. The classifier was reported to diagnose cytomegalovirus status with high specificity and sensitivity in both the original cohort and the validation cohort. In this cohort, only TCR beta chains were sequenced, and detectable features were limited by the absence of alpha or paired-chain data.

Receptor libraries were prepared by the immunoSEQ multiplex PCR assay. The multiplex PCR relied on a mix of 60 forward primers for TCR Vbeta segments and 13 reverse primers for TCR Jbeta segments. The CDR3 region of rearranged TCR beta genes was amplified from genomic DNA by a multiplex PCR assay. On the Illumina HiSeq System, the amplified TCR beta libraries were sequenced as 87-base-pair reads. The authors processed their data as follows. A later analysis counted tens of millions of unique TCR beta chains across the 550 to 750 repertoires, and some 12 million of these chains were shared by at least two donors. A nearest-neighbor algorithm error-corrected the raw reads and collapsed the reads into unique sequences, merging closely related sequences to remove PCR and sequencing errors. To assign V, D and J gene segments, CDR3 sequences were aligned to IMGT reference sequences. For a sequence to be retained, a match of at least six nucleotides was required to both a V gene segment and a J gene segment. Rearrangements were classified as productive when the CDR3 lacked stop codons and remained in frame with V and J, and all other rearrangements were classified as non-productive. Following IMGT convention, CDR3 was defined as the stretch from the second conserved V-encoded cysteine up to the conserved J-encoded phenylalanine. The earlier analysis of about 610 of the donors excluded any sequence lacking an unambiguous match to a single V gene segment. An earlier analysis of over 450 of the donors classified V segments as functional when productive rearrangements were above 56.7% and as segregating when the standard deviation between donors was above 5%. A statistical classification framework was developed to diagnose cytomegalovirus status using the catalog of TCR beta chain sequences. A later analysis assigned V and J genes by comparing TCR nucleotide sequences with IMGT/GENE-DB human TR gene sequences. A later analysis assigned CDR3 sequences and most-parsimonious VDJ recombination scenarios with the TCRdist pipeline. In a later analysis, each TCR beta chain was defined by its CDR3 amino acid sequence together with its V-gene family, and reads lacking a unique V-gene family were excluded. A later analysis removed 450 to 600 highly shared, low-generation-probability nucleotide sequences to deal with suspected cross-contamination and a sequencing artifact. For each public chain, a later analysis derived a clonal expansion index from normalized ranks of inferred template counts within each repertoire. In a later analysis, generation probabilities were computed using a VDJ recombination model fitted to out-of-frame rearrangements, and the results were checked against IGoR. A later analysis scored TCR-TCR, TCR-HLA and TCR-CMV co-occurrence with hypergeometric tests, applying a repertoire-size bias correction to TCR pairs. To estimate false discovery rates, a later analysis permuted the HLA or CMV assignments 20 times. In a later analysis, co-occurring TCRs were grouped using DBSCAN, and TCRdist sequence similarity was added for clustering within HLA-allele-positive subsets. Co-occurrence clustering excluded repertoires with fewer than 30,000 or more than 120,000 public chains, plus five with anomalous nucleotide sharing. TCRdb mirrors the immuneACCESS table, restricted to in-frame sequences. Some clones are absent from its copies; in checked studies, under half trace to an unresolved V gene, and the reason for the others is unknown. The V and J calls and clone size were taken over from that table, and D and trimming were inferred from the DNA. The sample has about 130,000 clones on record, about two thirds of them singletons. About 2.6% of the sample rests with the top ten.

In total, about 650 healthy bone marrow donors made up the cohort. At the time of sampling, all cohort members were nominally healthy, though unrecorded immune exposures were likely present. The donor tested CMV seropositive, placing the donor among the roughly 300 seropositive members of the cohort. A peripheral blood sample was collected from each donor, and TCR beta sequencing was performed on peripheral blood mononuclear cells. Genomic DNA was extracted from the blood cell samples with the Qiagen DNeasy Blood Extraction Kit. In regard to this clone: Its antigen is unknown. Nothing much larger sits one base from this clone, and base qualities are not available.

The sample comprised PBMCs. The source is a woman aged 55 to 70 in good health and CMV-seropositive.

The CDR3 reads as follows: CASSSGTRTYEQYF. The DNA sequence is as follows: TGTGCCAGCAGCTCGGGGACTAGAACCTACGAGCAGTACTTC. This chain is built from TRBV7-6 and TRBJ2-5, and 8 junction bases match TRBD2. The DNA end favors TRBJ2-7, so the J call may be wrong. Spanning cysteine to phenylalanine, the CDR3 consists of 14 amino acids. The read is trimmed to its CDR3 DNA, 42 bases read in frame from base 1. CDR1 and CDR2 were assigned from the germline V gene as SGHVS and FNYEAQ.